These 32 T cell receptor beta chains share one sample of origin, sequenced in a study of Ad26.COV2.S vaccination and SARS-CoV-2 variants. The treatment was: some 20 received Ad26.COV2.S at low or high dose, single or two shots; about 5 received placebo; per-sample allocation not given. On day 63 after the first injection, vaccine and placebo recipients gave samples. This table comes from immunoSEQ multiplex PCR, and its TCRdb copy is limited to in-frame clones, with some not included. The sample comprises 300,000 to 350,000 clones, around 89% of which are singletons, and 6.4% rests with the top ten. Here the sequenced sample was peripheral blood, taken in a trial of Ad26.COV2.S vaccine versus placebo. Receptor source: a person aged 18-60 years who received the Ad26.COV2.S COVID-19 vaccine or a placebo.

A single count supports this clone. V usage is TRBV30 and J usage is TRBJ1-2; D gene ambiguous. V was cut by 5 bases and J by 8 bases, with 9 bases left in between. Per germline, CDR1 GTSNPN and CDR2 SVGIG (reference sequence). CDR3 length equals 10 residues. The CDR3 DNA reads as TGTGCCTGGGACGTTGGGGGCTACACCTTC. The encoded protein is CAWDVGGYTF.

The chain links TRBV5-8 to TRBJ2-4; 7 bases match TRBD2. The germline gives CDR1 SGHTS, CDR2 YDEGEE. This CDR3 has 16 amino acids. V gave up 0 bases and J gave up 6 bases; unmatched junction bases: 9. The chain's CDR3 is CASSLVIGEGGNIQYF. Written as DNA, the CDR3 is TGTGCCAGCAGCTTGGTCATAGGGGAGGGAGGAAACATTCAGTACTTC. Using reference TRBV5-8 and TRBJ2-4 for the parts outside the CDR3, the full variable domain is EAGVTQSPTHLIKTRGQQATLRCSPISGHTSVYWYQQALGLGLQFLLWYDEGEERNRGNFPPRFSGRQFPNYSSELNVNALELEDSALYLCASSLVIGEGGNIQYFGAGTRLSVL.

The chain links TRBV27 to TRBJ2-7; D unclear. Per germline, CDR1 MNHEY and CDR2 SMNVEV (reference sequence). The CDR3 is 15 amino acids. V gave up 7 bases and J gave up 0 bases, with 16 bases separating them. CDR3 residues: CASTPARTNSYEQYF. CDR3 in DNA: TGTGCCAGCACCCCCGCGAGGACCAACTCCTACGAGCAGTACTTC.

This chain uses TRBV4-3 with TRBJ2-1; TRBD2 matches 10 bases. Germline CDR1 is LGHNA and CDR2 is YSLEER. CDR3 length: 16 amino acids. Losses at the gene ends were 0 bases for V and 6 bases for J; bases not matched to a gene: 5. As DNA, the CDR3 is TGCGCCAGCAGCCAAGATGCTAGCGGGAGAACCAATGAGCAGTTCTTC. This codes for CASSQDASGRTNEQFF.

V and J are TRBV7-2 and TRBJ1-4; D is perhaps TRBD1 (5 bases). CDR3 length: 14 amino acids. Germline V gene sequence: CDR1 SGHTA, CDR2 FQGNSA. Trimming took off 7 bases at V and 5 bases at J, with 14 bases between the two ends. Here the CDR3 reads CASTMGGNNEKLFF. CDR3 nucleotides: TGTGCCAGCACCATGGGGGGAAACAATGAAAAACTGTTTTTT.

The chain is built from TRBV4-1 and TRBJ1-2, with a possible D match to TRBD1 (5 bases). Germline CDR1 MGHRA, CDR2 YSYEKL. Deletions cut 1 base from V and 4 bases from J, with 16 bases between. The CDR3 consists of 16 residues. CDR3 sequence reads: CASSQGNVGTLYGYTF. The CDR3 DNA reads TGCGCCAGCAGCCAAGGCAATGTGGGGACTCTCTATGGCTACACCTTC.

This chain uses TRBV7-2 with TRBJ1-6; the D gene is possibly TRBD1 (6 bases). The CDR3 is made up of 14 amino acids. CDR1 is SGHTA and CDR2 is FQGNSA in the germline V gene. With 4 bases removed from V and 8 bases from J, the gap between germline ends came to 12 bases. The CDR3 DNA reads as TGTGCCAGCAGCTCTACAGGGTTTGATTCACCCCTCCACTTT. Its translation is CASSSTGFDSPLHF.

This clone was picked up a small number of times. The gene calls are TRBV11-2 and TRBJ1-5; D unclear. Between the trimmed V and J ends, which lost 0 bases and 7 bases, there was a span of 7 bases. Germline V gene data show CDR1 as SGHAT and CDR2 as FQNNGV. The CDR3 has 13 residues. CDR3 bases: TGTGCCAGCAGCTTAGATTCTTACCAGCCCCAGCATTTT. Translation gives CASSLDSYQPQHF.

The V gene is TRBV25-1, the J gene TRBJ1-3; unclear D gene. Deletions cut 3 bases from V and 5 bases from J, with 8 bases between. From germline, CDR1 is MGHDK and CDR2 SYGVNS. This CDR3 contains 13 residues. The CDR3 DNA follows: TGTGCCAGCAGTGATGAACTTAGAAACACCATATATTTT. Amino acids: CASSDELRNTIYF.

This clone was observed a single time. CDR3 in DNA: TGCAGCGTTGGTAACACCGGGGAGCTGTTTTTT. As protein: CSVGNTGELFF. The chain is built from TRBV29-1 and TRBJ2-2; D unclear. Trimming shortened V by 4 bases and J by 2 bases, and 2 bases separated the two germline ends. This CDR3 is built from 11 residues. Per germline, CDR1 SQVTM and CDR2 ANQGSEA.

This chain connects TRBV14 to TRBJ2-3; the D gene is possibly TRBD2 (6 bases). This CDR3 comprises 12 residues. The V end was cut by 1 base, the J end by 8 bases, with 7 bases between. Germline V lookup: CDR1 SGHDN, CDR2 FVKESK. The CDR3 here is CASSQGRGTQYF. CDR3 coding DNA: TGTGCCAGCAGCCAAGGGAGGGGTACGCAGTATTTT.

The chain couples TRBV24-1 to TRBJ1-2; 7 bases map to TRBD1. CDR3 length equals 16 residues. V was clipped by 3 bases and J by 3 bases; unmatched bases: 9. Germline CDR1 is KGHDR and CDR2 is SFDVKD. The CDR3 reads CATSDPIRTGYYGYTF. The CDR3 DNA reads TGTGCCACCAGTGATCCTATTCGGACAGGATACTATGGCTACACCTTC.

The V call is TRBV19, the J call TRBJ2-2; 9 bases fit TRBD2. Germline loops: CDR1 LNHDA, CDR2 SQIVND (reference sequence). This CDR3 has 14 amino acids. The V segment lost 5 bases and the J segment 8 bases; nucleotides outside the gene matches: 6. DNA for the CDR3: TGTGCCAGTAGTCTAGCGGGAACCACTGGGGAGCTGTTTTTT. Translation gives CASSLAGTTGELFF.

The V gene is TRBV9, the J gene TRBJ1-4; 7 bases match TRBD1. The CDR3 is 17 amino acids. The V gene end was trimmed by 4 bases and the J gene end by 7 bases; junction bases not matched to a gene: 16. Germline CDR1 is SGDLS and CDR2 is YYNGEE. This chain's CDR3 is CASSLTPGHDRAEKLFF. In DNA form, the CDR3 reads TGTGCCAGCAGCCTAACGCCCGGGCACGACAGGGCTGAAAAACTGTTTTTT.

The genes are TRBV30 and TRBJ2-1; tentatively, D is TRBD2 (5 bases). The CDR3 extends over 14 amino acids. Germline CDR1 reads GTSNPN; CDR2 reads SVGIG (reference sequence). The V end was cut by 4 bases, the J end by 2 bases, with 12 bases between. The CDR3 sequence is CAWNSDFAYNEQFF. The CDR3 DNA reads TGTGCCTGGAATTCGGACTTTGCCTACAATGAGCAGTTCTTC.

The V and J genes are TRBV5-4 and TRBJ2-7; the D gene is possibly TRBD1 (5 bases). V was cut by 0 bases and J by 5 bases, with 9 bases left in between. There are 13 residues in the CDR3. CDR1 and CDR2 (germline): SGHNT, YYREEE (reference sequence). The CDR3 region has the DNA TGTGCCAGCAGCTTGGTCCTCAGGGACGAGCAGTACTTC. Translation gives CASSLVLRDEQYF.

The V call is TRBV7-9, the J call TRBJ2-3, with a possible D match to TRBD2 (5 bases). Germline CDR1 and CDR2: SEHNR and FQNEAQ (reference sequence). Trimming left V 1 base short and J 4 bases short, with 9 bases between. The length of the CDR3 is 14 residues. The CDR3 DNA reads as TGTGCCAGCAGCTTAGTGGGAGTGGCAGATACGCAGTATTTT. It translates to CASSLVGVADTQYF.

The gene calls are TRBV13 and TRBJ1-2, with TRBD1 as a possible D gene (6 bases). V dropped 5 bases and J dropped 1 base, with 14 bases sitting between them. The CDR3 length is 15 residues. CDR1 and CDR2 (germline): PRHDT, FYEKMQ (reference sequence). CDR3 amino acids: CASSRRAQGNYGYTF. The CDR3 DNA reads as TGTGCCAGCAGCCGACGGGCACAGGGTAACTATGGCTACACCTTC.

The rearrangement links TRBV6-2 or TRBV6-3 to TRBJ1-5, with D tentatively TRBD1 (5 bases). Germline assignment: CDR1 MNHEY and CDR2 SVGEGT. The V end was cut by 2 bases, the J end by 2 bases, with 10 bases between. The CDR3 covers 15 residues. CDR3 in amino acids: CASSYQGLRNQPQHF. CDR3 bases: TGTGCCAGCAGTTACCAGGGACTGCGCAATCAGCCCCAGCATTTT.

The genes are TRBV24-1 and TRBJ2-2, with 7 bases aligning to TRBD2. Per the germline V gene, CDR1 is KGHDR and CDR2 is SFDVKD. The CDR3 is 15 residues long. The junction had 5 bases not matched to a gene; V was cut back by 8 bases and J by 0 bases. DNA of the CDR3: TGTGCCACCAAAAAAAGCGGGGCGAACACCGGGGAGCTGTTTTTT. It codes for CATKKSGANTGELFF.

V and J are TRBV3-1 (or the pseudogene TRBV3-2) and TRBJ2-7; D uncertain. The CDR3 totals 14 residues. The V gene lost 4 bases and the J gene lost 4 bases, with 14 bases spanning the gap. CDR1 is LGHDT and CDR2 is YNNKEL in the germline V gene (reference sequence). The CDR3 sequence is CASSPTGGQYEQYF. The CDR3 DNA reads as TGTGCCAGCAGCCCGACCGGCGGTCAATACGAGCAGTACTTC.

The V and J genes are TRBV28 and TRBJ2-7; D gene unclear. Trimming removed 6 bases at V and 3 bases at J, with 12 bases between. Germline V gives CDR1 MDHEN, CDR2 SYDVKM. CDR3 length equals 13 residues. In nucleotides, the CDR3 is TGTGCCAGCAGAGGTGGCAGTTACTACGAGCAGTACTTC. As protein: CASRGGSYYEQYF.

This clone showed up just once. The V and J genes are TRBV6-6 and TRBJ1-6; D not certain. The V and J ends lost 7 bases and 5 bases respectively, with 18 bases between them. The CDR3 has 16 amino acids. Per the germline V gene, CDR1 is MNHNY and CDR2 is SVGAGI (reference sequence). This CDR3 is CASTRWGGENNSPLHF. The CDR3 DNA sequence: TGTGCCAGCACTCGATGGGGAGGAGAAAATAATTCACCCCTCCACTTT.

The chain is built from TRBV21-1 and TRBJ2-7; TRBD1 is the table's D call and was not checked against the DNA. TRBV21-1 is flagged as a pseudogene. CDR3 length: 16 amino acids. CDR3 sequence (DNA): TGTGCCAGCAGCAAAGATAAGACAGGGCACTCCTACGAGCAGTACTTC. Translation gives CASSKDKTGHSYEQYF.

The CDR3 coding sequence is TGTGCCAGCAGTTACGTAGGAGGGGCCACGAACACTGAAGCTTTCTTT. Its translation: CASSYVGGATNTEAFF. The chain joins TRBV6-5 to TRBJ1-1; maybe TRBD1 (5 bases). The CDR3 is 16 amino acids. CDR1 and CDR2 (germline): MNHEY, SVGAGI. V shed 2 bases and J shed 1 base, with 14 bases lying between them.

The chain joins TRBV28 to TRBJ1-1; the D is unclear. The CDR3 has 12 amino acids. The V end was cut by 6 bases, the J end by 7 bases, with 12 bases between. The germline gives CDR1 MDHEN, CDR2 SYDVKM. The CDR3 sequence is CASSIGRDEAFF. The CDR3 DNA is TGTGCCAGCAGCATAGGACGGGATGAAGCTTTCTTT.

The chain combines TRBV19 with TRBJ2-7, with D possibly matching TRBD1 (5 bases). From germline, CDR1 is LNHDA and CDR2 SQIVND (reference sequence). This CDR3 has 14 amino acids. Trimming shortened V by 10 bases and J by 1 base, and 17 bases separated the two germline ends. CDR3 sequence: CATQEGHNSYEQYF. The DNA of the CDR3 is TGTGCCACCCAGGAAGGACATAATTCCTACGAGCAGTACTTC.

The chain carries TRBV5-1 and TRBJ1-1, with 7 positions matching TRBD1. The CDR3 runs 17 residues. The germline gives CDR1 SGHRS, CDR2 YFSETQ. With V trimmed by 4 bases and J by 0 bases, 12 bases remained unmatched. This chain's CDR3 is CASSPGQELRVNTEAFF. DNA for the CDR3: TGCGCCAGCAGCCCCGGACAGGAGCTAAGGGTGAACACTGAAGCTTTCTTT.

The chain combines TRBV20-1 with TRBJ2-1, with 7 bases aligning to TRBD1. The CDR3 has 11 amino acids. Germline V gene lookup returns CDR1 DFQATT and CDR2 SNEGSKA (reference sequence). V trimming: 6 bases; J trimming: 12 bases; junction bases outside the gene matches: 8. This CDR3 reads CSAGTEVSQFF. In DNA, the CDR3 is TGCAGTGCAGGGACAGAGGTTTCGCAGTTCTTC.

This rearrangement joins TRBV25-1 to TRBJ1-6, with no clear D. The germline V and J ends were trimmed by 2 bases and 3 bases, with 5 bases remaining between them. Germline V CDR1 and CDR2: MGHDK, SYGVNS. CDR3 size: 14 residues. The CDR3 sequence: CASSEESYNSPLHF. The CDR3 bases are TGTGCCAGCAGTGAAGAAAGCTATAATTCACCCCTCCACTTT. The complete variable domain, with remaining parts taken from reference TRBV25-1 and TRBJ1-6, reads EADIYQTPRYLVIGTGKKITLECSQTMGHDKMYWYQQDPGMELHLIHYSYGVNSTEKGDLSSESTVSRIRTEHFPLTLESARPSHTSQYLCASSEESYNSPLHFGNGTRLTVT.

The chain uses TRBV30 and TRBJ1-5; D might be TRBD1 (5 bases). The CDR3 sequence is 13 residues long. Trimming took off 6 bases at V and 3 bases at J, with 12 bases between the two ends. Germline V gene data show CDR1 as GTSNPN and CDR2 as SVGIG (reference sequence). CDR3 in amino acids: CACGAGYNQPQHF. The CDR3 DNA follows: TGTGCCTGTGGGGCGGGTTACAATCAGCCCCAGCATTTT.

This chain uses TRBV7-5 with TRBJ2-1; the DNA was not used to check the table's D call, TRBD2. TRBV7-5 is labeled a pseudogene. The CDR3 spans 13 residues. The CDR3 DNA reads TGTGCCAGAAGCCTACGGGTCTACAATGAGCAGTTCTTC. Its protein product is CARSLRVYNEQFF.